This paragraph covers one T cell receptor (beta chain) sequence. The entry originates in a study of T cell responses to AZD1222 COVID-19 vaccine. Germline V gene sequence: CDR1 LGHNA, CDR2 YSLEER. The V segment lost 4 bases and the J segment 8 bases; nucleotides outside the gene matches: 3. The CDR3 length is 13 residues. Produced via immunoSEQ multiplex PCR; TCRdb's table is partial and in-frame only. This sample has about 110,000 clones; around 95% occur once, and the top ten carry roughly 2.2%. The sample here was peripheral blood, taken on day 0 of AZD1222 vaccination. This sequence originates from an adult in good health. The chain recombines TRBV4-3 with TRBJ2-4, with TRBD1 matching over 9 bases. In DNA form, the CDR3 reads TGCGCCAGCAGCCCGGGACAGGGATACATTCAGTACTTC. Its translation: CASSPGQGYIQYF.